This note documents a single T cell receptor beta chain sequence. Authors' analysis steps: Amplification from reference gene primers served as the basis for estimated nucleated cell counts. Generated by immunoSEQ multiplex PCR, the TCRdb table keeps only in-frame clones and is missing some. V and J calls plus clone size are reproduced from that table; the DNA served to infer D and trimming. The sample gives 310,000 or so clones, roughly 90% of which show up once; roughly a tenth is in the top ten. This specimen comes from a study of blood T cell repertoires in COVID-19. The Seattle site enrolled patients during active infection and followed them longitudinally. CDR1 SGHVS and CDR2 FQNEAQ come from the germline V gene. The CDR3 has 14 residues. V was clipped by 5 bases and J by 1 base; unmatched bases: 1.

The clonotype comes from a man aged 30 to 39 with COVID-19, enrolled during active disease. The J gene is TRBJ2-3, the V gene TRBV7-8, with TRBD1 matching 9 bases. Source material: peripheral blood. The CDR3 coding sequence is TGTGCCAGCAGCCGGGACAGGGGCACAGATACGCAGTATTTT. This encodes CASSRDRGTDTQYF.